This T cell receptor (beta chain) was identified in a study of a mutant IDH1 vaccine in newly diagnosed glioma. Study summary: Before enrollment, the patients had been treated with radiotherapy alone, temozolomide alone, or both together. Most of them had received both.

Stated time point: week 11, during vaccination. Doses consisted of 300 ug of mutant IDH1 20-mer peptide each, paired with topical imiquimod. Germline values: CDR1 MNHNS, CDR2 SASEGT. The CDR3 is 15 amino acids. The junction had 3 bases not matched to a gene; V was cut back by 2 bases and J by 3 bases. Overall study findings and caveats: The study observed vaccine-induced immune responses in roughly 95% of patients.

Notes on this clone: Its antigen is not known.

Assay used: immunoSEQ multiplex PCR; TCRdb lists only in-frame clones, some missing. The data contain 50,000 to 65,000 clones, roughly 84% of them seen just once; the ten biggest clones take up roughly 9%. The sequence derives from a woman between 45 and 60 years old with glioma. This specimen consisted of PBMCs, obtained from a glioma patient whose treatment included an IDH1 peptide vaccine. The genes are TRBV6-1 and TRBJ1-5; 8 positions match TRBD1. CDR3 residues: CASSESGGVNQPQHF. The CDR3 DNA reads as TGTGCCAGCAGTGAATCAGGGGGCGTCAATCAGCCCCAGCATTTT.